The sequence of this T cell receptor beta chain was determined in a study of tumor-infiltrating lymphocytes in localized non-small cell lung cancer. At the level of the study: Some samples were collected after neoadjuvant chemotherapy; smokers, never-smokers and several histologies were included.

TCRdb's copy holds only in-frame clones and misses some; the assay was immunoSEQ multiplex PCR. The repertoire includes 13,000 to 15,000 clones, approximately 71% of them detected once, and roughly a fifth sits in the top ten. Study-level points and caveats: Different pieces of the same tissue went to different assays, confounding technical variation with intratumor heterogeneity. Immunotypes IM1 and IM2 had similar TCR-derived T-cell fractions. Higher tumor T cell infiltration than in uninvolved lung was supported by TCRbeta sequencing.

Regarding this clone: Its specificity is not known.

Germline V CDR1 and CDR2: SQVTM, ANQGSEA. V was pared by 5 bases and J by 4 bases, with 17 bases between. This CDR3 is built from 14 residues. The TCR originated in a human donor with non-small cell lung cancer. The rearrangement links TRBV29-1 to TRBJ1-1; possibly TRBD1 for D (6 bases). The sample was uninvolved lung tissue not adjacent to the tumor. CDR3 sequence reads: CSVRSQGGGTEAFF. The CDR3 nucleotides are TGCAGCGTTCGGAGTCAGGGAGGGGGCACTGAAGCTTTCTTT. The whole variable domain, remainder taken from reference TRBV29-1 and TRBJ1-1, is SAVISQKPSRDICQRGTSLTIQCQVDSQVTMMFWYRQQPGQSLTLIATANQGSEATYESGFVIDKFPISRPNLTFSTLTVSNMSPEDSSIYLCSVRSQGGGTEAFFGQGTRLTVV.